Sequencing of this T cell receptor (beta chain) was carried out in a study of cytomegalovirus exposure and HLA in healthy donors. As for this clone: The junction shows a germline mismatch at one end, possibly a read error.

The primer mix had 60 Vbeta and 13 Jbeta primers. The method was immunoSEQ multiplex PCR; TCRdb's version includes in-frame clones alone and lacks a portion of them. Of over 150,000 clones in the sample, 80% were seen once. The CDR3 runs to 14 residues. CDR1 is GTSNPN, CDR2 SVGIG, per germline (reference sequence). The receptor comes from a young man in good health and CMV-seropositive. The V gene is TRBV30, the J gene TRBJ2-2, with a weak D call TRBD2 (5 bases). Sequenced: PBMCs. CDR3 DNA: TGTGCCTGGAGTGTACCGACTACCTTCGGGGAGTTGTTTTTT. It specifies CAWSVPTTFGELFF.